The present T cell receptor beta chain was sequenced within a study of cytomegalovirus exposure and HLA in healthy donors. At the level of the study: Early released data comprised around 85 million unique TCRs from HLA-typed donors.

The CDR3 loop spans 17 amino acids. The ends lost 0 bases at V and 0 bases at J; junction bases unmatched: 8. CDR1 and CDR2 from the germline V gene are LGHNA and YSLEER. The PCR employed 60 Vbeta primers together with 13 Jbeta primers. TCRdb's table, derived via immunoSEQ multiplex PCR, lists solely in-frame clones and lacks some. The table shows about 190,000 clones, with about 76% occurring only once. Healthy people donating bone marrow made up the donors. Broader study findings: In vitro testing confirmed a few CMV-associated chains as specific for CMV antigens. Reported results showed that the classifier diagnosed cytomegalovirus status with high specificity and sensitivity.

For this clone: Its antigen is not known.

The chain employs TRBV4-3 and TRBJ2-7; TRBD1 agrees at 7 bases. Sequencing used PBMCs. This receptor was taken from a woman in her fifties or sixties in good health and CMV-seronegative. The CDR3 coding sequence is TGCGCCAGCAGCCAAGAAGATGACAGGGAGAACTCCTACGAGCAGTACTTC. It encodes CASSQEDDRENSYEQYF.